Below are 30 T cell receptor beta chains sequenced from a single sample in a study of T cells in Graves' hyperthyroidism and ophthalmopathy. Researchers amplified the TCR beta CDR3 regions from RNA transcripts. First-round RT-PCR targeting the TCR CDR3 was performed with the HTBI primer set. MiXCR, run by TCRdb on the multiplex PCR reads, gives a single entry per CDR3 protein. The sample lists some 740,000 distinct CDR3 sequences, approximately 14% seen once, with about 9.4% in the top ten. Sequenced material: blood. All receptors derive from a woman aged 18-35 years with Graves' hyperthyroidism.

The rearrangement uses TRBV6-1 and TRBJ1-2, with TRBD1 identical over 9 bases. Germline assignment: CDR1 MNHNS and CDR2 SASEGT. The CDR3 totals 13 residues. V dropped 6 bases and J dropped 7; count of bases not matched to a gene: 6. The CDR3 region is CASRTPGQGGYTF. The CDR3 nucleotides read TGTGCCAGCAGGACCCCGGGACAGGGTGGCTACACCTTC.

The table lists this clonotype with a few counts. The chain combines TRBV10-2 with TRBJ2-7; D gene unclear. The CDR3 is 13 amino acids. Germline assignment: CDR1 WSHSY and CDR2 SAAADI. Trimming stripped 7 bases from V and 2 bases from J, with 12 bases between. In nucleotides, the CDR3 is TGCGCCAGCACAGTTAGCCGTACCTACGAGCAGTACTTC. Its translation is CASTVSRTYEQYF.

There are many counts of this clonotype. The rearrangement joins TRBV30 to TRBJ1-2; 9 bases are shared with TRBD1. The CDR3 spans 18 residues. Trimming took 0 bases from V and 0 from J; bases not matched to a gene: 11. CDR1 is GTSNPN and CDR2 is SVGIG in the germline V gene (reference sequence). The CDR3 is CAWSVGTGYLGANYGYTF. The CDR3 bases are TGTGCCTGGAGTGTAGGGACAGGGTACCTCGGGGCTAACTATGGCTACACCTTC.

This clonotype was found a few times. In nucleotides, the CDR3 is TGTGCCAGCAGTGAATGGGAAGTAGCGGGAGGGCCTAAGGAGCAGTTCTTC. Protein: CASSEWEVAGGPKEQFF. The genes are TRBV25-1 and TRBJ2-1; 11 bases are a match to TRBD2. Germline lookup yields CDR1 MGHDK and CDR2 SYGVNS. The CDR3 length is 17 residues. Trimming took 1 base from V and 10 from J; bases not matched to a gene: 12. Based on the CDR3 plus reference TRBV25-1 and TRBJ2-1, the full variable domain is EADIYQTPRYLVIGTGKKITLECSQTMGHDKMYWYQQDPGMELHLIHYSYGVNSTEKGDLSSESTVSRIRTEHFPLTLESARPSHTSQYLCASSEWEVAGGPKEQFFGPGTRLTVL.

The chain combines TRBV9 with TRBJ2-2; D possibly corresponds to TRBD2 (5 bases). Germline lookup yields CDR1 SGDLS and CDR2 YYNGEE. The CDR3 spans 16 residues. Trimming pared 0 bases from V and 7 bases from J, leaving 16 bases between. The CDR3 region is CASSVGGDLRGGELFF. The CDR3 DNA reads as TGTGCCAGCAGCGTAGGGGGAGACTTGAGAGGCGGGGAGCTGTTTTTT.

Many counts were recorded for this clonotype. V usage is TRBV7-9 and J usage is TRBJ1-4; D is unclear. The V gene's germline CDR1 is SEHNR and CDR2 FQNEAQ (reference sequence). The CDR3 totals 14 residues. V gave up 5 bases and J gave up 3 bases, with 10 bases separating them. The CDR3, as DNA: TGTGCCAGCAGCGTGTTTGCAGCTAATGAAAAACTGTTTTTT. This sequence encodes CASSVFAANEKLFF. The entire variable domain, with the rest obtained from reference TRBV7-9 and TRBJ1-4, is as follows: DTGVSQNPRHKITKRGQNVTFRCDPISEHNRLYWYRQTLGQGPEFLTYFQNEAQLEKSRLLSDRFSAERPKGSFSTLEIQRTEQGDSAMYLCASSVFAANEKLFFGSGTQLSVL.

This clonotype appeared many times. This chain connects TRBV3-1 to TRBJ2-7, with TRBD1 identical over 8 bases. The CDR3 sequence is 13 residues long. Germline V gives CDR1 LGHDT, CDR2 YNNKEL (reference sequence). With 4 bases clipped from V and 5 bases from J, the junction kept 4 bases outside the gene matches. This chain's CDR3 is CASSLSTGDEQYF. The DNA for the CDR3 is TGTGCCAGCAGCCTCTCGACAGGGGACGAGCAGTACTTC.

This chain's CDR3 is CASSLRRDFSNEQFF. CDR3 DNA sequence: TGTGCCAGCAGTTTAAGGCGGGATTTTTCCAATGAGCAGTTCTTC. V gene TRBV12-3 or TRBV12-4 combines with J gene TRBJ2-1; a weak D match, TRBD2 (6 bases). V was trimmed by 2 bases and J by 6 bases, leaving 14 bases between them. The length of the CDR3 is 15 residues.

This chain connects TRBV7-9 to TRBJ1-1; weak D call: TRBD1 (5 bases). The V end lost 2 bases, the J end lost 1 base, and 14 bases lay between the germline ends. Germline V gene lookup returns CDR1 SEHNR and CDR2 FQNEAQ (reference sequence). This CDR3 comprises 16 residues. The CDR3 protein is CASSLLGGGRNTEAFF. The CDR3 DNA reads TGTGCCAGCAGCTTACTCGGGGGAGGGAGGAACACTGAAGCTTTCTTT.

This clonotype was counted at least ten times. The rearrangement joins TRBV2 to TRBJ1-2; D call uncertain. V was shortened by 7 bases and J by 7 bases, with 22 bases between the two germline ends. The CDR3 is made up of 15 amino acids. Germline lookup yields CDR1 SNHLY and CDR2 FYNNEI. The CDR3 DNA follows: TGTGCCAGCACCAAAACCCCGGGAGCAGGCCGTGGCTACACCTTC. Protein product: CASTKTPGAGRGYTF.

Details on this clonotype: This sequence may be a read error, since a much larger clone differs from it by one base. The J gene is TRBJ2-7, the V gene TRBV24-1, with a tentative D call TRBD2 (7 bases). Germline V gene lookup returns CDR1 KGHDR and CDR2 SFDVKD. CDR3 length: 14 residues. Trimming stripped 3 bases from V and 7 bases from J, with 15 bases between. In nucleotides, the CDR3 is TGTGCCACCAGTGATACGGGGGGCCGCGATGAGCAGTACTTC. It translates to CATSDTGGRDEQYF.

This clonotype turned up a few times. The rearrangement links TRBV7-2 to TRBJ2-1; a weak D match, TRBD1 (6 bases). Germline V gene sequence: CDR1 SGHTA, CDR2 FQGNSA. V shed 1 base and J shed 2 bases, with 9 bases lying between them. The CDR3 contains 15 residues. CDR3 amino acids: CASSLVWTAYNEQFF. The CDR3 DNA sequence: TGTGCCAGCAGCTTAGTCTGGACAGCCTACAATGAGCAGTTCTTC.

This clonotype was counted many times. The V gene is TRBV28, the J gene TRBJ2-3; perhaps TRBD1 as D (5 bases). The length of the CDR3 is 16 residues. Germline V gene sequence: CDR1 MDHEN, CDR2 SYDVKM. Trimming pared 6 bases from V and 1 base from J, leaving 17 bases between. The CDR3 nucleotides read TGTGCCAGCAGCTCCCCCCAGGCGACAGGCACAGATACGCAGTATTTT. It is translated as CASSSPQATGTDTQYF.

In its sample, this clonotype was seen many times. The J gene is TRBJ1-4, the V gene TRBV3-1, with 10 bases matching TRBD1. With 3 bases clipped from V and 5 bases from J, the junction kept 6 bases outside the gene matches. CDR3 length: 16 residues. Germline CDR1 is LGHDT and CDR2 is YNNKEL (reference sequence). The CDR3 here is CASSHWLGQGNEKLFF. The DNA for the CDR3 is TGTGCCAGCAGCCACTGGTTGGGACAGGGGAATGAAAAACTGTTTTTT.

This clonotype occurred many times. In nucleotides, the CDR3 is TGTGCCAGCAGGAGGACTAGCGGTATTTACGAGCAGTACTTC. Translation gives CASRRTSGIYEQYF. The chain combines TRBV28 with TRBJ2-7, with 10 nucleotides matching TRBD2. The CDR3 has 14 residues. CDR1 MDHEN and CDR2 SYDVKM come from the germline V gene. V shed 6 bases, J shed 4 bases, and the junction held 6 bases outside the gene matches.

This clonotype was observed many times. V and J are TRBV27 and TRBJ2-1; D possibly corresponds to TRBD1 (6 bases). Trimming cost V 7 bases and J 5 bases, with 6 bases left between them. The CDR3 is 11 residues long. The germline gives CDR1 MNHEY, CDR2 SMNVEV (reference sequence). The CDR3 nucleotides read TGTGCCAGCAACAGGGACAATGAGCAGTTCTTC. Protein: CASNRDNEQFF.

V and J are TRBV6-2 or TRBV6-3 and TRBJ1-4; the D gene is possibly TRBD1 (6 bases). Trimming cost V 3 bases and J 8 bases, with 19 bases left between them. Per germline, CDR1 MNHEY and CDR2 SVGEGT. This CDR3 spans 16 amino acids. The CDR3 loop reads CASSYRQSGVWEKLFF. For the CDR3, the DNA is TGTGCCAGCAGTTATCGACAATCAGGGGTGTGGGAAAAACTGTTTTTT.

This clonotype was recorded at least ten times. For the CDR3, the DNA is TGTGCCAGCAGCCGAACGTTGGGAGGTGGAAACACCATATATTTT. Translating gives CASSRTLGGGNTIYF. The V gene is TRBV12-3 or TRBV12-4, the J gene TRBJ1-3; no reliable D call. This CDR3 has 15 residues. V was clipped by 6 bases and J by 3 bases, with 15 bases between them.

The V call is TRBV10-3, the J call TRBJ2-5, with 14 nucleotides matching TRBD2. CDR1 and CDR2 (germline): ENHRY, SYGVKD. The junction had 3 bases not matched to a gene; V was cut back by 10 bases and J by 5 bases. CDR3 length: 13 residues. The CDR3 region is CATGTSGSETQYF. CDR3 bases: TGTGCCACCGGGACTAGCGGGAGTGAGACCCAGTACTTC.

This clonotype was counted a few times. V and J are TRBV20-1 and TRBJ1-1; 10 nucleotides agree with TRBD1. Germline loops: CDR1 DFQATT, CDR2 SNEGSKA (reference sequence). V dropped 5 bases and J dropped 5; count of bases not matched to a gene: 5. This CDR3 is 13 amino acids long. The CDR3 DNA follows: TGCAGTGCTCATGGACAGGGGGATACTGAAGCTTTCTTT. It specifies CSAHGQGDTEAFF.

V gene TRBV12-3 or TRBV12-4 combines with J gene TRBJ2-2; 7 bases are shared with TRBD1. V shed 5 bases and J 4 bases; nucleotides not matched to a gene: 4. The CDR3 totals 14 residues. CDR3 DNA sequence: TGTGCCAGCAGTGACGGACAGGTCACCGGGGAGCTGTTTTTT. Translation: CASSDGQVTGELFF.

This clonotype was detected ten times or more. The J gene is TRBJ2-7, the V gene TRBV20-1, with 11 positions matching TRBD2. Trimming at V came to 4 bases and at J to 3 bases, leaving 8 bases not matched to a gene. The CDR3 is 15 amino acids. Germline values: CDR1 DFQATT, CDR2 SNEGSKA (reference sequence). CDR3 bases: TGCAGTGCTAACCCCCGGACTAGCGGGTACTACGAGCAGTACTTC. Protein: CSANPRTSGYYEQYF.

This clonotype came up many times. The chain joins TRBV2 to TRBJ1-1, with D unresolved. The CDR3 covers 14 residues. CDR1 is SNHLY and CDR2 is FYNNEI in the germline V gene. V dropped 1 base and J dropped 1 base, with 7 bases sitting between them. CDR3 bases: TGTGCCAGCAGTGAAGTCCAGCAGAACACTGAAGCTTTCTTT. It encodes CASSEVQQNTEAFF. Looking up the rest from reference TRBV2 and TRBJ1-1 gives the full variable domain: EPEVTQTPSHQVTQMGQEVILRCVPISNHLYFYWYRQILGQKVEFLVSFYNNEISEKSEIFDDQFSVERPDGSNFTLKIRSTKLEDSAMYFCASSEVQQNTEAFFGQGTRLTVV.

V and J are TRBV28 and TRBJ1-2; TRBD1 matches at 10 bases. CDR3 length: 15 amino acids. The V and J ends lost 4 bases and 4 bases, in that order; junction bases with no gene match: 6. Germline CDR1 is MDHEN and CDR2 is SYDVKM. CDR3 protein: CASSSPTGGLYGYTF. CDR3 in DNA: TGTGCCAGCAGTTCCCCGACAGGGGGCCTCTATGGCTACACCTTC.

CDR3 bases: TGTGCCAGCAGTGCCAGCCTAGCCAAAAACATTCAGTACTTC. This translates into CASSASLAKNIQYF. This sequence joins TRBV6-1 and TRBJ2-4, with D uncertain. CDR1 MNHNS and CDR2 SASEGT come from the germline V gene. The CDR3 has 14 residues. V lost 4 bases and J 0 bases, leaving 7 bases between the germline ends.

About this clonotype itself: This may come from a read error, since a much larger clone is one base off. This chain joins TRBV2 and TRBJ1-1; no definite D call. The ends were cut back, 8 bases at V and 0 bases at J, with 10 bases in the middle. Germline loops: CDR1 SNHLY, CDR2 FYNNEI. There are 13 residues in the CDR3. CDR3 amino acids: CASGTTVNTEAFF. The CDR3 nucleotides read TGTGCCAGCGGTACGACGGTGAACACTGAAGCTTTCTTT.

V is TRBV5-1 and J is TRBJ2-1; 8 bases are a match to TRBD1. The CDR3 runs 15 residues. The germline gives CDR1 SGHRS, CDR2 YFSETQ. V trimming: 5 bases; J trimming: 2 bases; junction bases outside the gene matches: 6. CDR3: CASSYRGLTYNEQFF. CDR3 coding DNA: TGCGCCAGCAGTTACAGGGGGTTAACCTACAATGAGCAGTTCTTC. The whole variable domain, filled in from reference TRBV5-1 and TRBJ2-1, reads KAGVTQTPRYLIKTRGQQVTLSCSPISGHRSVSWYQQTPGQGLQFLFEYFSETQRNKGNFPGRFSGRQFSNSRSEMNVSTLELGDSALYLCASSYRGLTYNEQFFGPGTRLTVL.

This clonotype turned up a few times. CDR3 in DNA: TGTGCCAGCAGCTCCCCGACTAGCGGGAGTGGGCGATCCTACAATGAGCAGTTCTTC. This codes for CASSSPTSGSGRSYNEQFF. This chain joins TRBV9 and TRBJ2-1, with 12 bases lining up with TRBD2. The CDR3 sequence is 19 residues long. The V and J ends lost 4 bases and 1 base, in that order; junction bases with no gene match: 12. Germline V gene data show CDR1 as SGDLS and CDR2 as YYNGEE.

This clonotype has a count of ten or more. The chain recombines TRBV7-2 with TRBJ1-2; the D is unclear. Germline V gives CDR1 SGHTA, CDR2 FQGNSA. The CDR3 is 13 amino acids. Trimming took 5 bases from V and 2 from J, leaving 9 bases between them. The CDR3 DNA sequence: TGTGCCAGCAGCCAGAACGCAAACTATGGCTACACCTTC. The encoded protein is CASSQNANYGYTF.

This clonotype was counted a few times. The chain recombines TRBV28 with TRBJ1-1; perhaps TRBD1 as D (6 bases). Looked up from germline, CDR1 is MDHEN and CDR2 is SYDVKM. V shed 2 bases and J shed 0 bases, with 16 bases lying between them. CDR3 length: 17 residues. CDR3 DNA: TGTGCCAGCAGTTTACTTTTGACCGGGGGCTTGAACACTGAAGCTTTCTTT. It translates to CASSLLLTGGLNTEAFF. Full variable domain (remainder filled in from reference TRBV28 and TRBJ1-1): DVKVTQSSRYLVKRTGEKVFLECVQDMDHENMFWYRQDPGLGLRLIYFSYDVKMKEKGDIPEGYSVSREKKERFSLILESASTNQTSMYLCASSLLLTGGLNTEAFFGQGTRLTVV.